This record concerns one T cell receptor beta chain sequence. Per the germline V gene, CDR1 is KGHSH and CDR2 is LQKENI. The CDR3 consists of 16 residues. The V and J ends lost 3 bases and 5 bases, in that order; junction bases with no gene match: 8. The sample belongs to a study of blood T cell repertoires in COVID-19. Whole-study context: The analysed material was cDNA or gDNA that came from T cells, B-cell-depleted T cells, or PBMCs.

In the study's own analysis: For nucleated cells, counts were estimated from reference gene primer amplification. TCRdb's table, derived via immunoSEQ multiplex PCR, lists solely in-frame clones and lacks some. That table supplies the V and J calls and clone size; D and trimming were determined from the DNA. The data hold approximately 280,000 clones, with approximately 91% observed a single time. The specimen sequenced was peripheral blood. The receptor was derived from a woman in her fifties or sixties with acute or convalescent COVID-19. The V gene is TRBV18, the J gene TRBJ2-5, with 11 bases lining up with TRBD2. In nucleotides, the CDR3 is TGTGCCAGCTCACCGACGATAGCGGGGGGGCTTGAGACCCAGTACTTC. Its translation: CASSPTIAGGLETQYF.